These T cell receptor beta chains were read from a single sample in a study of shared clonotypes between healthy human individuals. TCRdb keeps only in-frame clones here, not all; method: immunoSEQ multiplex PCR. This sample has 700,000 to 950,000 clones, with approximately 96% found just once. Sequencing used naive CD8+ T cells sorted from blood. These receptor sequences come from a man in his thirties or forties in good health. Both conserved end residues are part of each CDR3. D genes are given only for firm matches. Not all rows give a size; the values are once, few, many and, for expanded clones, a class.

v_call	clone_size	d_call	j_call	cdr3_nt	cdr3_aa
TRBV11-2	-	-	TRBJ1-4	TGTGCCAGCAGCTTAGCCGAACAGGGAGAATTTGAAAAACTGTTTTTT	CASSLAEQGEFEKLFF
TRBV19	-	TRBD2	TRBJ2-3	TGTGCCAGTAGTTTCACAGCGGGAGGGCCAGATACGCAGTATTTT	CASSFTAGGPDTQYF
TRBV18	-	-	TRBJ1-5	TGTGCCAGCTCCTGGGGCGGAGAGAAGGGGCAGCCCCAGCATTTT	CASSWGGEKGQPQHF
TRBV19	-	-	TRBJ1-4	TGTGCCAGTAGTATTCCGGCTAATGAAAAACTGTTTTTT	CASSIPANEKLFF
TRBV7-9	-	-	TRBJ2-2	TGTGCCAGCAGCCCCCCCGGAAACACCGGGGAGCTGTTTTTT	CASSPPGNTGELFF
TRBV28	-	-	TRBJ1-5	TGTGCCAGCAGTTGGGGCCTGACACTGGTGAGCAATCAGCCCCAGCATTTT	CASSWGLTLVSNQPQHF
TRBV5-1	-	TRBD1	TRBJ2-3	TGCGCCAGCAGCTTGATGGGAGGACAGGGGGCGTCAGATACGCAGTATTTT	CASSLMGGQGASDTQYF
TRBV7-2	-	TRBD1	TRBJ1-5	TGTGCCAGCAGCTTAGCCGCCGGACAGGGTTGGGTCCTCAGCCGGCCCCAGCATTTT	CASSLAAGQGWVLSRPQHF
TRBV4-1	-	-	TRBJ2-3	TGCGCCAGCAGCCAGCCTTTAGCGGGCACAGATACGCAGTATTTT	CASSQPLAGTDTQYF
TRBV6-6	-	-	TRBJ1-2	TGTGCCAGCAGCCACTCGGGCTACACCTTC	CASSHSGYTF
TRBV5-1	-	-	TRBJ2-7	TGCGCCAGCAGCTTGACTCGGGGAACCTACGAGCAGTACTTC	CASSLTRGTYEQYF
TRBV5-1	-	TRBD1	TRBJ2-7	TGCGCCAGCAGTGGGGAAACAGGGGGACGGGCCTACGAGCAGTACTTC	CASSGETGGRAYEQYF
TRBV5-1	-	-	TRBJ2-1	TGCGCCAGCAGCGCGGGACTTAACTACAATGAGCAGTTCTTC	CASSAGLNYNEQFF
TRBV9	-	-	TRBJ2-3	TGTGCCAGCAGCCCGACGAGCTACACAGATACGCAGTATTTT	CASSPTSYTDTQYF
TRBV4-1	-	TRBD1	TRBJ2-7	TGCGCCAGCAGCCCTGAGGACAGGTCAGCCTTCTACGAGCAGTACTTC	CASSPEDRSAFYEQYF
TRBV4-1	-	TRBD1	TRBJ2-7	TGCGCCAGCAGCCAAGCCACCGGGACAGGTATCTACGAGCAGTACTTC	CASSQATGTGIYEQYF
TRBV28	-	TRBD1	TRBJ1-5	TGTGCCATGGGACGGACAGGGGGTCATCAGCCCCAGCATTTT	CAMGRTGGHQPQHF
TRBV19	-	-	TRBJ1-1	TGTGCCAGTGAGGTCCCAGGGATAACTGAAGCTTTCTTT	CASEVPGITEAFF
TRBV7-2	-	-	TRBJ2-3	TGTGCCAGCCATCGGGGAGGCGGGGCAGATACGCAGTATTTT	CASHRGGGADTQYF
TRBV30	-	TRBD2	TRBJ2-1	TGTGCCTGGAGTGTAACTAGCGGGAGGCGGAAGGATGAGCAGTTCTTC	CAWSVTSGRRKDEQFF
TRBV7-9	-	TRBD1	TRBJ2-1	TGTGCCAGCAGCTGGGGACAGGGGTTGGACAATGAGCAGTTCTTC	CASSWGQGLDNEQFF
TRBV13	-	-	TRBJ2-2	TGTGCCAGCAGCTCTTTCGAGAGGGGGAGACTCAACACCGGGGAGCTGTTTTTT	CASSSFERGRLNTGELFF
TRBV5-4	-	-	TRBJ2-3	TGTGCCAGCAGCGACCAATCGCGGAGAATGGAAACAGATACGCAGTATTTT	CASSDQSRRMETDTQYF
TRBV15	-	-	TRBJ2-2	TGTGCCACCAGCAGAGATATAGGGTTAAACACCGGGGAGCTGTTTTTT	CATSRDIGLNTGELFF
TRBV10-3	-	-	TRBJ2-1	TGTGCCATCAGTGAGTCGAACATCAATGAGCAGTTCTTC	CAISESNINEQFF
TRBV19	-	-	TRBJ1-5	TGTGCCAGTAGTCCCCCTCGGGGCGATCAGCCCCAGCATTTT	CASSPPRGDQPQHF
TRBV11-3	-	-	TRBJ2-1	TGTGCCAGCAGCTTAAGGTTGGAGGCGGGAACCTACAATGAGCAGTTCTTC	CASSLRLEAGTYNEQFF
TRBV7-9	once	TRBD2	TRBJ2-3	TGTGCCAGCAGCCACCGACTAGCGGGAGAAACAGATACGCAGTATTTT	CASSHRLAGETDTQYF
TRBV9	-	-	TRBJ2-1	TGTGCCAGCAGCGTAGCATTTGGGACCAATGAGCAGTTCTTC	CASSVAFGTNEQFF
TRBV18	-	TRBD1	TRBJ2-1	TGTGCCAGCTCTCGGGCCGACCGCTGGCAGGGGGTCTACAATGAGCAGTTCTTC	CASSRADRWQGVYNEQFF
TRBV5-5	-	-	TRBJ2-7	TGTGCCAGCAGCTTGAGGGCCCCGGGGTCTTCTAACTACGAGCAGTACTTC	CASSLRAPGSSNYEQYF
TRBV10-2	-	TRBD2	TRBJ2-5	TGCGCCAGCAGTGAGCCGATTGAAGCGGGACTTTCGGAGACCCAGTACTTC	CASSEPIEAGLSETQYF
TRBV29-1	-	TRBD2	TRBJ2-1	TGCAGCGACCTTAGCGGGAGCTCCTACAATGAGCAGTTCTTC	CSDLSGSSYNEQFF
TRBV28	-	-	TRBJ2-1	TGTGCCAGCAGTCCTTTATCGACAGTAAATGAGCAGTTCTTC	CASSPLSTVNEQFF
TRBV10-3	-	TRBD1	TRBJ2-7	TGTGCCATCAGTGAAACAGACAGGGAACTCTACGAGCAGTACTTC	CAISETDRELYEQYF
TRBV7-2	once	-	TRBJ2-5	TGTGCCAGCAGCTCGAAGACTAGGTACCTCCAAGAGACCCAGTACTTC	CASSSKTRYLQETQYF
TRBV4-1	-	TRBD2	TRBJ2-7	TGCGCCAGCAGCCAAGATCCTTCTGTAACCGGGACTAGCGGCTACGAGCAGTACTTC	CASSQDPSVTGTSGYEQYF
TRBV27	-	TRBD2	TRBJ2-7	TGTGCCAGCAGTTTGTCAGGGCGGAGTTCTAGCGGGACGGCCTACGAGCAGTACTTC	CASSLSGRSSSGTAYEQYF
TRBV7-9	-	TRBD2	TRBJ2-7	TGTGCCAGCAGCTTCGGGACTAGCGTAACCTACGAGCAGTACTTC	CASSFGTSVTYEQYF
TRBV7-9	-	TRBD1	TRBJ2-7	TGTGCCAGCAGCAAGACAGGGGCCAGCTCCTACGAGCAGTACTTC	CASSKTGASSYEQYF
TRBV29-1	-	TRBD2	TRBJ2-3	TGCAGCGTTGCCGGGACTAGCGGAGACTTCACAGATACGCAGTATTTT	CSVAGTSGDFTDTQYF
TRBV7-9	-	-	TRBJ2-3	TGTGCCAGCAGCTTATCTCTAAGTACTAGCACAGATACGCAGTATTTT	CASSLSLSTSTDTQYF
TRBV27	-	-	TRBJ2-3	TGTGCCAGCAGTGCCCCCCCGGGGGCTGCGGCAGATACGCAGTATTTT	CASSAPPGAAADTQYF
TRBV7-9	-	TRBD1	TRBJ2-7	TGTGCCAGCAGCTTACTTCCCGAAAGACAGGGCTACGAGCAGTACTTC	CASSLLPERQGYEQYF
TRBV13	-	-	TRBJ2-3	TGTGCCAGCAGGATCGCCGGTAGCACAGATACGCAGTATTTT	CASRIAGSTDTQYF
TRBV21-1	once	-	TRBJ1-1	TGTGCCAGCAGCTTCCGGCCTCCTTGGTGCTCGGCAGCTTTCTTT	CASSFRPPWCSAAFF
TRBV30	-	-	TRBJ2-1	TGTGCCTGGGGGGCCTCTTTCGGTGTAGAGCAGTTCTTC	CAWGASFGVEQFF
TRBV7-8	-	-	TRBJ2-2	TGTGCCAGCAGATTAGGTTCCACCGGGGAGCTGTTTTTT	CASRLGSTGELFF
TRBV5-8	-	-	TRBJ1-1	TGTGCCAGCAGCTTGGGGGGTTCCTCTGAAGCTTTCTTT	CASSLGGSSEAFF
TRBV4-1	-	-	TRBJ1-5	TGCGCCAGCAGCCAAGAAGCGACACTTAGCAATCAGCCCCAGCATTTT	CASSQEATLSNQPQHF
TRBV27	-	-	TRBJ2-2	TGTGCCAGCAGTTTATCTGGGTACGCCACCGGGGAGCTGTTTTTT	CASSLSGYATGELFF
TRBV28	once	TRBD2	TRBJ2-1	TGTGCCAGCAGTTTGCGCGCTAGCGGGAGGACAGCAGTGGACAATGAGCAGTTCTTC	CASSLRASGRTAVDNEQFF
TRBV29-1	-	-	TRBJ2-7	TGCAGCGCCTGGGGTGGCCAGAGTTACGAGCAGTACTTC	CSAWGGQSYEQYF
TRBV7-8	-	-	TRBJ1-1	TGTGCCAGCAGCTTAGACGGGTTCACTGAAGCTTTCTTT	CASSLDGFTEAFF
TRBV27	-	-	TRBJ1-4	TGTGCCAGCAGTTTGGACAGACCGAATCCCGATGAAAAACTGTTTTTT	CASSLDRPNPDEKLFF
TRBV9	-	-	TRBJ1-1	TGTGCCAGCAGCGTAGAGGGCAGGAACACTGAAGCTTTCTTT	CASSVEGRNTEAFF
TRBV7-2	-	-	TRBJ2-5	TGTGCCAGCAGCTTATGGGGCTGGGATAGCCAAGAGACCCAGTACTTC	CASSLWGWDSQETQYF